Presented here are 9 T cell receptor beta chains from one specimen sequenced in a study of blood T cell repertoires in COVID-19. Sequenced by immunoSEQ multiplex PCR; TCRdb stores in-frame clones only, minus some. The sample consists of about 140,000 clones, 75% to 85% of them appearing once. The sequenced material came from peripheral blood. These receptor sequences come from a woman aged 50 to 60 with acute or convalescent COVID-19.

The chain uses TRBV3-1 (or the pseudogene TRBV3-2) and TRBJ2-3; D is unresolved. Germline values: CDR1 LGHDT, CDR2 YNNKEL (reference sequence). V was trimmed by 2 bases and J by 0 bases, leaving 6 bases between them. This CDR3 is built from 14 residues. The CDR3 sequence: CASSQQTSTDTQYF. The CDR3 DNA reads as TGTGCCAGCAGCCAACAAACTAGCACAGATACGCAGTATTTT.

J is TRBJ2-4 and V is TRBV7-6; D gene uncertain. The CDR3 runs 15 residues. Germline CDR1 reads SGHVS; CDR2 reads FNYEAQ. Trimming pared 2 bases from V and 8 bases from J, leaving 16 bases between. The CDR3 reads CASSLNPAAVDIQYF. DNA for the CDR3: TGTGCCAGCAGCTTAAATCCGGCGGCAGTGGACATTCAGTACTTC.

The chain joins TRBV6-6 to TRBJ1-5, with 7 bases that match TRBD1. This CDR3 is built from 16 residues. CDR1 is MNHNY, CDR2 SVGAGI, per germline (reference sequence). With 2 bases clipped from V and 4 bases from J, the junction kept 8 bases outside the gene matches. This CDR3 is CASSYQPTGRNQPQHF. The CDR3 bases are TGTGCCAGCAGTTACCAACCGACAGGGCGTAATCAGCCCCAGCATTTT.

Ten or more counts support this clone. The chain couples TRBV4-3 to TRBJ2-3; D may be TRBD2 (6 bases). CDR3 length equals 16 residues. Per germline, CDR1 LGHNA and CDR2 YSLEER. V shed 1 base and J shed 0 bases, with 11 bases lying between them. CDR3 coding DNA: TGCGCCAGCAGCCAAGGGTCCAGCGGGAGCACAGATACGCAGTATTTT. This codes for CASSQGSSGSTDTQYF.

The chain carries TRBV19 and TRBJ2-7, with a possible D match to TRBD1 (6 bases). Germline CDR1 is LNHDA and CDR2 is SQIVND (reference sequence). V lost 3 bases, J lost 2 bases, and 11 bases lay in between. This CDR3 is built from 14 residues. CDR3 protein: CASSINRAPYEQYF. CDR3 bases: TGTGCCAGTAGTATCAACAGGGCCCCCTACGAGCAGTACTTC.

This clone was seen a few times. The chain carries TRBV7-9 and TRBJ1-2, with TRBD1 matching 8 bases. CDR3 length equals 12 residues. V lost 4 bases and J lost 8; bases outside the gene matches: 3. Germline V lookup: CDR1 SEHNR, CDR2 FQNEAQ (reference sequence). This CDR3 is CASSSGQGGYTF. The CDR3 nucleotides are TGTGCCAGCAGCTCCGGACAGGGAGGCTACACCTTC.

The genes are TRBV30 and TRBJ1-1, with TRBD1 as a possible D gene (5 bases). V lost 3 bases to trimming and J lost 6 bases, with 17 bases between them. Germline V gene lookup returns CDR1 GTSNPN and CDR2 SVGIG (reference sequence). This CDR3 contains 14 residues. CDR3 sequence: CAWSDVQGVAEAFF. In nucleotides, the CDR3 is TGTGCCTGGAGCGACGTCCAGGGCGTCGCTGAAGCTTTCTTT.

The chain uses TRBV5-1 and TRBJ2-1; 8 nucleotides match TRBD1. There are 14 residues in the CDR3. The trim removed 4 bases at V and 7 bases at J, leaving 7 bases unmatched. Germline V gives CDR1 SGHRS, CDR2 YFSETQ. CDR3 DNA: TGCGCCAGCAGCCAAGGACAGGGTTGGAATGAGCAGTTCTTC. Translating gives CASSQGQGWNEQFF.

The J gene is TRBJ2-1, the V gene TRBV9, with TRBD2 matching over 9 bases. The junction had 16 bases not matched to a gene; V was cut back by 4 bases and J by 8 bases. Germline CDR1 and CDR2: SGDLS and YYNGEE. The CDR3 has 17 amino acids. In DNA, the CDR3 is TGTGCCAGCAGCCTGAGGGGGCTAGCGGGGATAAGGGATGAGCAGTTCTTC. As protein: CASSLRGLAGIRDEQFF.